This T cell receptor beta chain came from a study of CD8 T cells in Susac syndrome. The germline gives CDR1 MNHEY, CDR2 SVGEGT. The CDR3 loop spans 14 amino acids. V lost 3 bases and J lost 7, with 15 bases in between. Random-hexamer reverse transcription was applied to about 0.5 to 1 ug RNA. The authors amplified TCR beta CDR3 across 54 Vbeta and 13 Jbeta using immunoSEQ multiplex PCR. Each CDR3 protein gets one entry after TCRdb re-called the immunoSEQ multiplex PCR reads with MiXCR. The table records about 83,000 distinct CDR3 sequences, about 95% of them present only once. Study-wide results and limits: CD8+ clones in Susac expanded most in TEMRA cells and active patients.

This clonotype was recorded once. Its antigen remains unknown. The sample was CD8+ T cells from PBMCs. V gene TRBV6-2 or TRBV6-3 combines with J gene TRBJ1-2; D remains ambiguous. This receptor was obtained from a human donor with Susac syndrome. DNA of the CDR3: TGTGCCAGCAGTTATAATTCGCAGATTGGTGGCTACACCTTC. Amino acid sequence: CASSYNSQIGGYTF.